This T cell receptor (beta chain) is from a study of T cell responses to AZD1222 COVID-19 vaccine. The germline V and J ends were trimmed by 3 bases and 0 bases, with 12 bases remaining between them. This CDR3 contains 15 residues. The germline CDR1 and CDR2 sequences are SGHKS and YYEKEE (reference sequence). The repertoire was sequenced with immunoSEQ multiplex PCR; TCRdb's copy has only in-frame clones and lacks some. The sample shows 100,000 to 150,000 clones, around 88% of them seen only once. This chain uses TRBV5-5 with TRBJ1-1; TRBD1 is a possible D gene (5 bases). The starting material was peripheral blood, obtained on day 0 of MenACWY control vaccination. This sequence originates from an adult in good health. The chain's CDR3 is CASSYSGDLNTEAFF. In DNA, the CDR3 is TGTGCCAGCAGCTACAGCGGGGACCTGAACACTGAAGCTTTCTTT.